The 26 T cell receptor beta chains given below trace back to one sample, sequenced in a study of blood T cell repertoires in COVID-19. The method was immunoSEQ multiplex PCR; TCRdb's version includes in-frame clones alone and lacks a portion of them. Of some 33,000 clones listed, about nine tenths were seen once; the top ten hold approximately 1%. Specimen: peripheral blood. The receptors shown here come from a man aged 65 to 79 with active or convalescent COVID-19.

The J gene is TRBJ2-7, the V gene TRBV30; no clear D. Trimming removed 3 bases from V and 2 bases from J, with 5 bases in between. Germline V gene sequence: CDR1 GTSNPN, CDR2 SVGIG (reference sequence). The CDR3 sequence is 11 residues long. CDR3 nucleotide sequence: TGTGCCTGGAGGGCCACCTACGAGCAGTACTTC. Translating gives CAWRATYEQYF. The complete variable domain, with remaining parts taken from reference TRBV30 and TRBJ2-7, reads SQTIHQWPATLVQPVGSPLSLECTVEGTSNPNLYWYRQAAGRGLQLLFYSVGIGQISSEVPQNLSASRPQDRQFILSSKKLLLSDSGFYLCAWRATYEQYFGPGTRLTVT.

The V call is TRBV5-4, the J call TRBJ2-1; 9 bases fit TRBD1. The germline gives CDR1 SGHNT, CDR2 YYREEE (reference sequence). This CDR3 has 15 residues. V lost 4 bases, J lost 3 bases, and 5 bases stayed unmatched. CDR3 in amino acids: CASSRQGGLYNEQFF. The CDR3 nucleotides are TGTGCCAGCAGCCGACAGGGGGGACTCTACAATGAGCAGTTCTTC.

The V and J genes are TRBV9 and TRBJ2-7, with 9 bases lining up with TRBD2. V shed 1 base and J 2 bases; nucleotides not matched to a gene: 4. From germline, CDR1 is SGDLS and CDR2 YYNGEE. The CDR3 is 15 residues long. Written as DNA, the CDR3 is TGTGCCAGCAGCGTAATGGCGGGGGGGCCCTACGAGCAGTACTTC. As protein: CASSVMAGGPYEQYF.

The chain recombines TRBV28 with TRBJ1-3; D not resolved. The germline CDR1 and CDR2 sequences are MDHEN and SYDVKM. The CDR3 totals 16 residues. V gave up 1 base and J gave up 3 bases, with 13 bases separating them. The CDR3 sequence: CASSLSGLQFGNTIYF. As DNA, the CDR3 is TGTGCCAGCAGTTTATCAGGCCTTCAGTTTGGAAACACCATATATTTT.

This chain joins TRBV2 and TRBJ1-6; a weak D match, TRBD1 (5 bases). V was trimmed by 3 bases and J by 11 bases, leaving 17 bases between them. The CDR3 extends over 15 amino acids. The V gene's germline CDR1 is SNHLY and CDR2 FYNNEI. CDR3 region: CASSDYRGGGAPLHF. The CDR3 DNA follows: TGTGCCAGCAGTGATTATAGGGGTGGAGGGGCACCCCTCCACTTT.

The V call is TRBV6-5, the J call TRBJ1-4, with a tentative D call TRBD1 (5 bases). CDR3 length: 14 residues. The ends were cut back, 6 bases at V and 1 base at J, with 9 bases in the middle. Looked up from germline, CDR1 is MNHEY and CDR2 is SVGAGI. CDR3 protein: CASRSTGTNEKLFF. The CDR3 DNA sequence: TGTGCCAGCAGGAGTACAGGAACTAATGAAAAACTGTTTTTT.

This chain joins TRBV19 and TRBJ1-4; tentative D call: TRBD1 (6 bases). With 3 bases removed from V and 4 bases from J, the gap between germline ends came to 15 bases. CDR1 and CDR2 from the germline V gene are LNHDA and SQIVND (reference sequence). The CDR3 runs 16 residues. CDR3 coding DNA: TGTGCCAGTAGTATGGACCCAGGGGCGTATAATGAAAAACTGTTTTTT. It yields the protein CASSMDPGAYNEKLFF.

This chain links TRBV5-1 with TRBJ1-3; D may be TRBD1 (6 bases). V gave up 5 bases and J gave up 1 base, with 10 bases separating them. This CDR3 is built from 14 residues. The germline CDR1 and CDR2 sequences are SGHRS and YFSETQ. The CDR3 loop reads CASRSDSSGNTIYF. In nucleotides, the CDR3 is TGCGCCAGCAGATCGGACAGTTCTGGAAACACCATATATTTT. Supplemented by reference TRBV5-1 and TRBJ1-3, the full variable domain reads KAGVTQTPRYLIKTRGQQVTLSCSPISGHRSVSWYQQTPGQGLQFLFEYFSETQRNKGNFPGRFSGRQFSNSRSEMNVSTLELGDSALYLCASRSDSSGNTIYFGEGSWLTVV.

The CDR3 coding sequence is TGTGCCAGCAGCGTATATCTGGCGGACACTGAAGCTTTCTTT. Translated, it gives CASSVYLADTEAFF. The chain links TRBV9 to TRBJ1-1, with D hard to call. V dropped 1 base and J dropped 3 bases, with 10 bases sitting between them. The CDR3 sequence is 14 residues long. The germline CDR1 and CDR2 sequences are SGDLS and YYNGEE.

The chain combines TRBV7-3 with TRBJ1-3; 10 bases map to TRBD1. The CDR3 length is 17 residues. V gave up 5 bases and J gave up 0 bases; unmatched junction bases: 7. CDR1 and CDR2 from the germline V gene are SGHTA and FQGTGA. The CDR3 region has the DNA TGTGCCAGCAGCGCAACCGGGACAGGGGCCTCTGGAAACACCATATATTTT. Its protein is CASSATGTGASGNTIYF.

The chain uses TRBV30 and TRBJ1-1, with 8 bases matching TRBD1. Germline values: CDR1 GTSNPN, CDR2 SVGIG (reference sequence). With 8 bases clipped from V and 2 bases from J, the junction kept 7 bases outside the gene matches. The CDR3 spans 13 residues. The CDR3 reads CAGSGGLNTEAFF. The CDR3 DNA sequence: TGTGCCGGGTCAGGGGGCCTAAACACTGAAGCTTTCTTT.

This CDR3 reads CASSYGQGGYYGYTF. The CDR3 DNA reads as TGTGCCAGCAGTTACGGACAGGGAGGCTACTATGGCTACACCTTC. This chain uses TRBV6-5 with TRBJ1-2, with TRBD1 identical over 8 bases. V shed 2 bases and J 3 bases; nucleotides not matched to a gene: 5. The germline CDR1 and CDR2 sequences are MNHEY and SVGAGI. The length of the CDR3 is 15 residues.

The chain joins TRBV7-2 to TRBJ1-1, with 10 bases fitting TRBD1. V lost 1 base, J lost 4 bases, and 3 bases stayed unmatched. The CDR3 spans 15 residues. Germline V gene lookup returns CDR1 SGHTA and CDR2 FQGNSA. CDR3: CASSLVGTGATEAFF. For the CDR3, the DNA is TGTGCCAGCAGCTTAGTCGGGACAGGGGCCACTGAAGCTTTCTTT. The full variable domain, rest sourced from reference TRBV7-2 and TRBJ1-1, is GAGVSQSPSNKVTEKGKDVELRCDPISGHTALYWYRQSLGQGLEFLIYFQGNSAPDKSGLPSDRFSAERTGGSVSTLTIQRTQQEDSAVYLCASSLVGTGATEAFFGQGTRLTVV.

The chain has TRBV5-4 and TRBJ1-2; D not certain. The CDR3 loop spans 15 amino acids. CDR1 and CDR2 from the germline V gene are SGHNT and YYREEE (reference sequence). Trimming took off 0 bases at V and 4 bases at J, with 13 bases between the two ends. In DNA, the CDR3 is TGTGCCAGCAGCTTGGCATCTCAGGAGGTCTATGGCTACACCTTC. It encodes CASSLASQEVYGYTF.

The chain employs TRBV9 and TRBJ2-5; D is uncertain. CDR1 is SGDLS, CDR2 YYNGEE, per germline. The CDR3 has 13 residues. The V and J ends lost 0 bases and 5 bases respectively, with 8 bases between them. The CDR3 sequence: CASSVGIVETQYF. Written as DNA, the CDR3 is TGTGCCAGCAGCGTAGGAATAGTGGAGACCCAGTACTTC.

The rearrangement links TRBV5-1 to TRBJ1-1, with D uncertain. This CDR3 has 13 amino acids. V was shortened by 1 base and J by 4 bases, with 8 bases between the two germline ends. Germline loops: CDR1 SGHRS, CDR2 YFSETQ. In nucleotides, the CDR3 is TGCGCCAGCAGCTTGCCCGGTTCCACTGAAGCTTTCTTT. Amino acids: CASSLPGSTEAFF.

The rearrangement joins TRBV2 to TRBJ2-3; D perhaps matches TRBD2 (6 bases). CDR3 length: 15 amino acids. V lost 2 bases and J 5 bases, leaving 14 bases between the germline ends. Germline V lookup: CDR1 SNHLY, CDR2 FYNNEI. The CDR3 region is CASSELGLDKDTQYF. The CDR3 coding sequence is TGTGCCAGCAGTGAATTGGGACTGGATAAAGATACGCAGTATTTT.

This sequence joins TRBV7-8 and TRBJ1-2; 12 bases agree with TRBD1. Losses at the gene ends were 5 bases for V and 8 bases for J; bases not matched to a gene: 9. Germline V gene data show CDR1 as SGHVS and CDR2 as FQNEAQ. The CDR3 runs to 15 residues. The CDR3 DNA sequence: TGTGCCAGCAGCCTAGGGACAGGGGGCGCGGGGGGCTACACCTTC. It yields the protein CASSLGTGGAGGYTF.

The chain joins TRBV27 to TRBJ1-3, with TRBD1 as a possible D gene (5 bases). The CDR3 runs 14 residues. Trimming took 5 bases from V and 2 from J, leaving 10 bases between them. Looked up from germline, CDR1 is MNHEY and CDR2 is SMNVEV (reference sequence). The CDR3, as DNA: TGTGCCAGCAGTACGGCCAGGGCTGGAAACACCATATATTTT. Amino acid sequence: CASSTARAGNTIYF.

This chain joins TRBV5-4 and TRBJ1-6; possibly TRBD1 for D (6 bases). Trimming left V 3 bases short and J 0 bases short, with 13 bases between. CDR1 and CDR2 from the germline V gene are SGHNT and YYREEE (reference sequence). The CDR3 length is 17 residues. The CDR3 coding sequence is TGTGCCAGCAGCTGGGGGGGCAGCATCTCCTATAATTCACCCCTCCACTTT. Protein: CASSWGGSISYNSPLHF. Full variable domain (remainder filled in from reference TRBV5-4 and TRBJ1-6): ETGVTQSPTHLIKTRGQQVTLRCSSQSGHNTVSWYQQALGQGPQFIFQYYREEENGRGNFPPRFSGLQFPNYSSELNVNALELDDSALYLCASSWGGSISYNSPLHFGNGTRLTVT.

In its sample, this clone was seen a few times. The chain joins TRBV2 to TRBJ1-5, with a tentative D call TRBD1 (6 bases). CDR1 is SNHLY and CDR2 is FYNNEI in the germline V gene. The V end was cut by 4 bases, the J end by 8 bases, with 21 bases between. The length of the CDR3 is 16 residues. The CDR3 region has the DNA TGTGCCAGCAGTGGAAGGTTGGCTGGGGGCTTAGAGCCCCAGCATTTT. Protein product: CASSGRLAGGLEPQHF.

This rearrangement joins TRBV7-2 to TRBJ1-2, with a weak D call TRBD1 (5 bases). Germline CDR1 reads SGHTA; CDR2 reads FQGNSA. CDR3 length: 15 amino acids. V was cut by 5 bases and J by 4 bases, with 17 bases left in between. CDR3 DNA: TGTGCCAGCAGCCCCGGGAGGGGCGGGACCTATGGCTACACCTTC. Protein product: CASSPGRGGTYGYTF.

This clone was detected a few times. V gene TRBV7-2 combines with J gene TRBJ1-1; D call uncertain. CDR1 and CDR2 from the germline V gene are SGHTA and FQGNSA. Between the trimmed V and J ends, which lost 5 bases and 3 bases, there was a span of 4 bases. The CDR3 runs 11 residues. The CDR3 region is CASSPYTEAFF. The CDR3 region has the DNA TGTGCCAGCAGCCCCTACACTGAAGCTTTCTTT. The whole variable domain, filled in from reference TRBV7-2 and TRBJ1-1, reads GAGVSQSPSNKVTEKGKDVELRCDPISGHTALYWYRQSLGQGLEFLIYFQGNSAPDKSGLPSDRFSAERTGGSVSTLTIQRTQQEDSAVYLCASSPYTEAFFGQGTRLTVV.

The chain links TRBV5-1 to TRBJ1-1; D is uncertain. V lost 4 bases, J lost 4 bases, and 14 bases lay in between. The germline gives CDR1 SGHRS, CDR2 YFSETQ. The CDR3 totals 14 residues. CDR3 region: CASSGEGSTTEAFF. CDR3 sequence (DNA): TGCGCCAGCAGCGGGGAGGGATCAACCACTGAAGCTTTCTTT.

This clone was counted a single time. At one end, the junction sequence differs from germline, possibly due to a read error. CDR3 sequence reads: CSVEDRDRRGF. The CDR3 nucleotides are TGCAGCGTTGAAGATCGGGACAGGCGGGGTTTT. This chain joins TRBV29-1 and TRBJ1-1; 8 bases fit TRBD1. Germline CDR1 SQVTM, CDR2 ANQGSEA. This CDR3 has 11 residues.

This rearrangement joins TRBV27 to TRBJ1-2; 9 nucleotides line up with TRBD1. Per the germline V gene, CDR1 is MNHEY and CDR2 is SMNVEV (reference sequence). This CDR3 comprises 13 residues. V was clipped by 4 bases and J by 8 bases; unmatched bases: 5. The DNA of the CDR3 is TGTGCCAGCAGTTCGTGGACAGGGGAGGGCTACACCTTC. Its protein product is CASSSWTGEGYTF.